This TCR beta chain was retrieved from a study of blood T cell repertoires in COVID-19 (dated by TCRdb to 2020 to 2022). About the investigation overall: Samples from collaborators originated in the United States, Italy and Spain and spanned both the acute and convalescent phases of COVID-19. The repertoires were made available in a free public database intended to serve as a resource for research on the immune response to SARS-CoV-2. Deeply sampled blood TCRbeta repertoires from subjects exposed to, actively infected with, or recovered from COVID-19 were included in the dataset. HLA class I and class II types, where available, came from metadata supplied by the sample provider rather than from assay-based typing. Sample metadata almost always included a de-identified subject ID, COVID-19 status, age in years and sex. Samples were obtained from the ongoing ImmuneRACE study (first 160 participants) and from approximately 1,200 subjects provided by 6 global collaborators. The material from the prospective study consisted of cDNA or gDNA derived from T cells, B-cell-depleted T cells, or PBMCs. Points the paper makes about the study in general: Clinical and demographic metadata were provided uncurated, with the amount varying by source and participant.

One collaborating source in Seattle enrolled patients while the patients were actively infected and followed the patients over time throughout the course of disease. Whole blood was collected in K2EDTA tubes by collaborating institutions according to the institutions' own protocols. For TCRbeta analysis, collaborators shipped samples in one of three forms: frozen whole blood, isolated PBMCs, or DNA extracted from either of those sample types. Clipping removes 2 bases from V and 5 bases from J, with 1 as the unmatched junction base count. Inclusive of the bounding cysteine and phenylalanine, the CDR3 is 13 residues long. Only the CDR3 DNA is retained, 39 bases long and in frame from the first base. Looking up the germline V gene (reference sequence) yields CDR1 LNHDA and CDR2 SQIVND. TCRbeta CDR3 regions were amplified from genomic DNA by means of the immunoSEQ Assay, a bias-controlled multiplex PCR. The original pipeline was this. Within the assay, amplification of reference gene primers was used to estimate how many nucleated cells each sample contained. To quantify the absolute abundance of each unique TCRbeta CDR3 rearrangement, sequence reads were collapsed and filtered. For each sample, productive Simpson clonality was calculated by taking the square root of Simpson's diversity index across productive rearrangements. This is the immuneACCESS table as TCRdb keeps it, with only in-frame sequences that have V and J called. A part of the clones is gone; compared with another copy, unresolved V genes explain less than half, and the rest is unexplained. From that table come the V and J calls and clone size; the DNA was used to work out D and trimming. Across this sample there are 150,000 to 200,000 clones, with around 80% seen only once. The ten largest clones represent roughly 15% of the sample.

Notes on this clone: It has no known antigen specificity. Within one base of it there is no much larger clone, and no base qualities were kept. The same CDR3 arises from other DNA sequences in this sample as well.

Sample: peripheral blood. The sequence is built from TRBV19 and TRBJ1-2, with 8 central nucleotides matching TRBD1. The receptor's source is a woman between 65 and 79 years old with COVID-19, enrolled during active disease. The CDR3 reads CASSITGGYGYTF. The DNA is TGTGCCAGTAGTATAACAGGGGGTTATGGCTACACCTTC.